This T cell receptor beta chain emerged from a study of T cells after yellow fever vaccination (dated by TCRdb to about 2019). With regard to the full study: The SMART-Seq v4 Ultra Low Input RNA kit was used to prepare libraries from fractions with low cell numbers. The cohort comprised two healthy male donors, one aged 18 to 30 and one aged 30 to 40 years. Bulk TCR alpha and beta repertoires were sequenced longitudinally to track T-cell clones before and after primary and booster YFV17D yellow fever vaccination. Blood was drawn at multiple timepoints before and after primary and secondary immunization, with bulk PBMC replicates and cell subsets isolated.

This clonotype was seen more than once but under ten times. It lacks a known antigen. Per-base quality was not reported, and no clone a single base away is much larger than it. Inclusive of the bounding cysteine and valine, the CDR3 is 13 residues long. Left in the record is the CDR3 DNA by itself, 39 bases read in frame from the first base. Relative to germline, V is 0 bases shorter and J is 7 bases shorter, with 10 bases between their ends. CDR1 and CDR2 (SGHAT, FQNNGV) derive from the germline V gene. The run used an Illumina NovaSeq 6000. Synthesis of TCR cDNA relied on 5'RACE template switching, a step that introduced a universal primer site along with unique molecular identifiers. Priming for cDNA synthesis came from both the TCR alpha and TCR beta constant segments. Library amplification used two PCR steps, and the second PCR step added sample barcodes and sequencing adapters. Sequencing of libraries was done on Illumina HiSeq 2500 (2x100 bp) or NovaSeq (2x150 bp). Concerning the study's data processing: MIGEC was used to demultiplex reads and collapse the reads into UMI consensus sequences, and MiXCR was used for V(D)J alignment. Vaccine-responding clonotypes were identified with edgeR using replicate PBMC samples, with FDR below 0.01 and a log2 fold change above 5 up to day 15 being required. CD4 or CD8 identity was assigned to each bulk clonotype according to whether the clonotype was present at higher abundance in the sequenced CD4 repertoire or the sequenced CD8 repertoire. TCRdb handled the public reads itself, with Q25 trimming in fastp and clone calling in MiXCR, and kept productive beta chains. Duplicate CDR3 protein sequences are folded into a single record with the most common DNA and genes. TCRdb, not the original authors, processed these V and J calls. The sample table records approximately 450,000 distinct CDR3 sequences; around a sixth of these occur just once. The ten top clones hold roughly a sixth of the sample.

Interpreted using the paper, the treatment or condition label stands for: live attenuated yellow fever vaccine strain. At each blood-draw timepoint, two biological replicates of bulk PBMCs were obtained. PBMCs were isolated from peripheral blood using a standard Ficoll-Paque protocol. RNA was extracted with TriZol from bulk PBMCs, CD4 and CD8 fractions, and dextramer-positive and dextramer-negative fractions. Paper-wide results and their limitations: A small share of clonotypes occurred in both CD4 and CD8 compartments, likely arising from convergent recombination. The secondary T-cell response was weaker than the primary response but faster, peaking on day 5 instead of day 15. Computational filtering was needed because FACS-sorted repertoires could contain abundant contaminating clonotypes from the bulk population. After the booster, most clones that had expanded after primary vaccination were detected again (about 95% of CD4 and 70% to 90% of CD8), suggesting broad maintenance of memory. Because the study included only two donors, the extent to which the findings can be generalized is limited.

The clonotype originates from a man younger than 35 who received the YFV17D yellow fever vaccine. The sequenced sample was PBMCs, obtained before the yellow fever booster vaccination. The chain uses TRBV11-2 and TRBJ2-7; the D segment cannot be called with confidence. Read as DNA, the sequence is TGTGCCAGCAGCTTAGATAGGGTTGGGGAGCAGTACGTC. Its coded protein is CASSLDRVGEQYV.